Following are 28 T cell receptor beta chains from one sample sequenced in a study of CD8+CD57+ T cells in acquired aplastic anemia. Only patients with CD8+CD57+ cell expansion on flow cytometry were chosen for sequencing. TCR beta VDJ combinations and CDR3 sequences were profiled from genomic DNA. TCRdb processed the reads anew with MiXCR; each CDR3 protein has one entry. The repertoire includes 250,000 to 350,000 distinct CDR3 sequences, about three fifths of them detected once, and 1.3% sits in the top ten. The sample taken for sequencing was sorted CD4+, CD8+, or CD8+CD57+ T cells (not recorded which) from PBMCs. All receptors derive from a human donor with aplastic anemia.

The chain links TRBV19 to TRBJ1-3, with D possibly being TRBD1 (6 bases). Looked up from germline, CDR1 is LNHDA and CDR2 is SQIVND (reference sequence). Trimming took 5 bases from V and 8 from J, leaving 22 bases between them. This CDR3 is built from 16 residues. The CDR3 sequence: CASSELTGRYGYTIYF. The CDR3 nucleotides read TGTGCCAGTAGTGAACTTACAGGGCGTTATGGCTACACCATATATTTT.

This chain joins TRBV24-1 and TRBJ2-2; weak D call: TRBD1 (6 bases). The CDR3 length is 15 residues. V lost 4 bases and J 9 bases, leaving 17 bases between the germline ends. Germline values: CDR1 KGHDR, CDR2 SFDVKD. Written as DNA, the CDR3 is TGTGCCACCAGTGACCACCTCAGGGGCGGGCGGGAGCTGTTTTTT. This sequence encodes CATSDHLRGGRELFF.

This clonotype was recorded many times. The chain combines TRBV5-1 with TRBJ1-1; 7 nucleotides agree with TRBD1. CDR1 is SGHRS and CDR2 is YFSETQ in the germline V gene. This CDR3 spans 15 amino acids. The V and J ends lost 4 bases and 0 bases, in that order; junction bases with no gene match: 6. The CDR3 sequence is CASSRQGNLNTEAFF. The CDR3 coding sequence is TGCGCCAGCAGCAGACAGGGAAACCTGAACACTGAAGCTTTCTTT. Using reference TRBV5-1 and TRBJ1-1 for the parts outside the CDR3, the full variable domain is KAGVTQTPRYLIKTRGQQVTLSCSPISGHRSVSWYQQTPGQGLQFLFEYFSETQRNKGNFPGRFSGRQFSNSRSEMNVSTLELGDSALYLCASSRQGNLNTEAFFGQGTRLTVV.

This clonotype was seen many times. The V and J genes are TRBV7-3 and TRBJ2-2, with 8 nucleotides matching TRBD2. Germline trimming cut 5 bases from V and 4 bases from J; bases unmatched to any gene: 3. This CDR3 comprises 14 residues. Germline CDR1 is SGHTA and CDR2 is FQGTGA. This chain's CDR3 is CASSTGTSTGELFF. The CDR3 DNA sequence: TGTGCCAGCAGCACCGGGACTAGCACCGGGGAGCTGTTTTTT. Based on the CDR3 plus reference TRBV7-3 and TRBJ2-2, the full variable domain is GAGVSQTPSNKVTEKGKYVELRCDPISGHTALYWYRQSLGQGPEFLIYFQGTGAADDSGLPNDRFFAVRPEGSVSTLKIQRTERGDSAVYLCASSTGTSTGELFFGEGSRLTVL.

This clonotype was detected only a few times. This CDR3 is CATKASGANVLTF. The CDR3 coding sequence is TGTGCCACCAAGGCCTCTGGGGCCAACGTCCTGACTTTC. This sequence joins TRBV24-1 and TRBJ2-6; D is undetermined. V was clipped by 8 bases and J by 0 bases, with 4 bases between them. The CDR3 has 13 amino acids. Germline loops: CDR1 KGHDR, CDR2 SFDVKD.

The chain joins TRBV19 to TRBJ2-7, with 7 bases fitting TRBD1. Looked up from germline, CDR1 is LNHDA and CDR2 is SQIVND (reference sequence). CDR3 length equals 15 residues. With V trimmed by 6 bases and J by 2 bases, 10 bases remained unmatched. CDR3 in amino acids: CASRRQGDTTYEQYF. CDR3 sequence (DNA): TGTGCCAGTAGACGACAGGGAGACACGACCTACGAGCAGTACTTC.

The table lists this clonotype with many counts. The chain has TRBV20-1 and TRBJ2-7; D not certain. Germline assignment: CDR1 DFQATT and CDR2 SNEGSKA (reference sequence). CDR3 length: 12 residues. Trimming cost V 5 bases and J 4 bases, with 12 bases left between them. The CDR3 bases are TGCAGTGCTCCGGCGACAACTTACGAGCAGTACTTC. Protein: CSAPATTYEQYF.

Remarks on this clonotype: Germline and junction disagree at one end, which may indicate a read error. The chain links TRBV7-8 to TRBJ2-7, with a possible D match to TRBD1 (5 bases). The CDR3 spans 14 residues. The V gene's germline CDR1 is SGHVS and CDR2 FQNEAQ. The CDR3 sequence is CASSHHLDSYEQYF. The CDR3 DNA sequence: TGCGCCAGCAGCCATCACCTAGACAGTTACGAGCAGTACTTC. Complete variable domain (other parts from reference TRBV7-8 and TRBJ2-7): GAGVSQSPRYKVAKRGQDVALRCDPISGHVSLFWYQQALGQGPEFLTYFQNEAQLDKSGLPSDRFFAERPEGSVSTLKIQRTQQEDSAVYLCASSHHLDSYEQYFGPGTRLTVT.

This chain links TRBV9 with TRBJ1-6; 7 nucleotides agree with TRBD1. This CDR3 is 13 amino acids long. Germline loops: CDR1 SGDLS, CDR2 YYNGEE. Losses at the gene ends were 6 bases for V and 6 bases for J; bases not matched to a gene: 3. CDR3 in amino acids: CASNQGGNSPLHF. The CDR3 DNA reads TGTGCCAGCAACCAGGGGGGTAATTCACCCCTCCACTTT.

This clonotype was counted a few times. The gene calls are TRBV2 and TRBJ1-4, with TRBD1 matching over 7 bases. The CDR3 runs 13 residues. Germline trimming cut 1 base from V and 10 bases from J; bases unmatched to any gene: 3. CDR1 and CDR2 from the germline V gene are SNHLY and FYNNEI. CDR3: CASSEGQGVKLFF. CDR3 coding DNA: TGTGCCAGCAGTGAAGGTCAGGGGGTAAAACTGTTTTTT.

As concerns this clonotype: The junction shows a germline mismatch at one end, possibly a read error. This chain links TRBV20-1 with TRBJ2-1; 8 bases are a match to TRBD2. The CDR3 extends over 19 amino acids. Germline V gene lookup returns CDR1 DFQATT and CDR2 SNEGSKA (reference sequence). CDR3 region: CSTRDPPVSGTRGTDTQFF. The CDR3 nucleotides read TGCAGTACTAGAGATCCCCCCGTTAGCGGGACGCGGGGCACAGATACGCAGTTCTTC.

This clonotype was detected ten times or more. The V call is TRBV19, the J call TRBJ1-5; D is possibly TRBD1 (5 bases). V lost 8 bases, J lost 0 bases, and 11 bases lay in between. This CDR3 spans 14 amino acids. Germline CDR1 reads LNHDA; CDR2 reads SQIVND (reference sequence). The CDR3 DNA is TGTGCCAGTGACAGTAGAATTAGCAATCAGCCCCAGCATTTT. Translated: CASDSRISNQPQHF. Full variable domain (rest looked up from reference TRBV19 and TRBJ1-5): DGGITQSPKYLFRKEGQNVTLSCEQNLNHDAMYWYRQDPGQGLRLIYYSQIVNDFQKGDIAEGYSVSREKKESFPLTVTSAQKNPTAFYLCASDSRISNQPQHFGDGTRLSIL.

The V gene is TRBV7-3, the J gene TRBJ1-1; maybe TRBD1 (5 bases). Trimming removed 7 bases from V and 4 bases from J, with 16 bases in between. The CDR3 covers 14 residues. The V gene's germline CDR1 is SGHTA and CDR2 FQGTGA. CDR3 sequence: CASIPRGTSTEAFF. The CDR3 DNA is TGTGCCAGCATCCCCCGGGGCACCTCCACTGAAGCTTTCTTT.

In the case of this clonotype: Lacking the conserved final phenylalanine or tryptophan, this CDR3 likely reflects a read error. In DNA form, the CDR3 reads TGCGCCAGCAGCGCAGACGTCCACTCCTACGAGCAGTACTTG. This encodes CASSADVHSYEQYL. This chain joins TRBV9 and TRBJ2-7; D gene ambiguous. CDR3 length: 14 amino acids. CDR1 and CDR2 from the germline V gene are SGDLS and YYNGEE.

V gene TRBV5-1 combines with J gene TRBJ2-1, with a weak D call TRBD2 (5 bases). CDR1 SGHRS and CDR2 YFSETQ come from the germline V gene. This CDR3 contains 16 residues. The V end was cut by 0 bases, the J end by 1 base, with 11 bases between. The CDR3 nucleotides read TGCGCCAGCAGCTTGGGAGGGTCGCGTTCCTACAATGAGCAGTTCTTC. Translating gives CASSLGGSRSYNEQFF.

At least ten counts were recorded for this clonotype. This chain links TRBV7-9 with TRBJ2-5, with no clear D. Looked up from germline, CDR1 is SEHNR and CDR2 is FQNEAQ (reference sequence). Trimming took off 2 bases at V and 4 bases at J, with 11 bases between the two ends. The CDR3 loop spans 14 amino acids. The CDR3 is CASSLRGPGETQYF. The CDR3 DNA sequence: TGTGCCAGCAGCTTACGTGGCCCGGGAGAGACCCAGTACTTC.

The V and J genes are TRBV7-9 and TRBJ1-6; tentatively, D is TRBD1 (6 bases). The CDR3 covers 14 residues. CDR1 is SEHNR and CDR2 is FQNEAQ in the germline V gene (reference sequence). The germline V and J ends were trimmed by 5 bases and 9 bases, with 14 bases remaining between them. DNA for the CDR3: TGTGCCAGCAGCACCTACAGGGACGGTTCACCCCTCCACTTT. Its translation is CASSTYRDGSPLHF.

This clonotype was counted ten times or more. CDR3 residues: CASSPRLAGGDEQYF. DNA of the CDR3: TGTGCCAGCAGCCCTAGACTAGCGGGGGGGGACGAGCAGTACTTC. This rearrangement joins TRBV3-1 to TRBJ2-7; TRBD2 aligns across 14 bases. This CDR3 region has 15 residues. From germline, CDR1 is LGHDT and CDR2 YNNKEL (reference sequence). With V trimmed by 4 bases and J by 5 bases, 4 bases remained unmatched.

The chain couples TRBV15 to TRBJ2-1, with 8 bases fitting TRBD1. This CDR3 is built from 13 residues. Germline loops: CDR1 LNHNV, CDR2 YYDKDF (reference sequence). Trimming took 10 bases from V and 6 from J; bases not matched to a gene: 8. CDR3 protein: CASRGQVFNEQFF. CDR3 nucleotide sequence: TGTGCCAGCAGGGGACAGGTCTTCAATGAGCAGTTCTTC.

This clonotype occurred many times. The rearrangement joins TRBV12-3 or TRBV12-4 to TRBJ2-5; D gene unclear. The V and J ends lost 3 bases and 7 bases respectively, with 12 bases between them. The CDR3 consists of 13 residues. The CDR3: CASSLESSRTQYF. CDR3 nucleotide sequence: TGTGCCAGCAGTTTGGAGTCCTCAAGGACCCAGTACTTC.

CDR3 DNA sequence: TGTGCCAGCAGCCTAGGGGGGGTTCTTAACAATGAGCAGTTCTTC. The encoded protein is CASSLGGVLNNEQFF. The rearrangement links TRBV2 to TRBJ2-1, with TRBD2 as a possible D gene (7 bases). Germline lookup yields CDR1 SNHLY and CDR2 FYNNEI. The CDR3 sequence is 15 residues long. V lost 6 bases and J lost 5, with 17 bases in between. The variable domain in full, completed from reference TRBV2 and TRBJ2-1, reads EPEVTQTPSHQVTQMGQEVILRCVPISNHLYFYWYRQILGQKVEFLVSFYNNEISEKSEIFDDQFSVERPDGSNFTLKIRSTKLEDSAMYFCASSLGGVLNNEQFFGPGTRLTVL.

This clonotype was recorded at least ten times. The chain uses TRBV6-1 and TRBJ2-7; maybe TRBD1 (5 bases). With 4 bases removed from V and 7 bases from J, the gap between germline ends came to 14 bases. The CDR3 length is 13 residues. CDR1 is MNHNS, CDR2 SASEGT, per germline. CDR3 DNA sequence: TGTGCCAGCAGTGCACAGGTTCTGGGGGAGCAGTACTTC. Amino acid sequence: CASSAQVLGEQYF.

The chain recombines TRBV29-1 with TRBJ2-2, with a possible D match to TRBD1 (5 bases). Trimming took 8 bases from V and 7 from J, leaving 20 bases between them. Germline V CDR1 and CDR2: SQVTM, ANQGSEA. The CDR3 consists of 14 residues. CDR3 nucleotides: TGCAGCATCCCCGGTGACAGACCTAACGGGGAGCTGTTTTTT. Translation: CSIPGDRPNGELFF.

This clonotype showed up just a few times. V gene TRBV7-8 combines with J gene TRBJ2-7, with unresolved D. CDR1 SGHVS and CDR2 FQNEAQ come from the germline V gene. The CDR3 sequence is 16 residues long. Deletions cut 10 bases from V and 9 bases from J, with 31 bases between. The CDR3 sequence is CATSAGGLQPRTGQYF. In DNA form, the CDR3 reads TGTGCCACCTCAGCAGGTGGGCTCCAACCTCGCACGGGGCAGTACTTC.

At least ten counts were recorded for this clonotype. CDR3 DNA sequence: TGTGCCAGCAGCTACTTCGGAGATACGCAGTATTTT. Translation gives CASSYFGDTQYF. The chain recombines TRBV12-3 or TRBV12-4 with TRBJ2-3; no clear D gene. CDR3 length: 12 amino acids. The V end lost 6 bases, the J end lost 5 bases, and 9 bases lay between the germline ends.

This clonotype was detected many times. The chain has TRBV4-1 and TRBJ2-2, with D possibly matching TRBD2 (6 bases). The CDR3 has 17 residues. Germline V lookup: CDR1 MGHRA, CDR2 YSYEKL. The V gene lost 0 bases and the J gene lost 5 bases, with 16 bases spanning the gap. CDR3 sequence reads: CASSQDVPGVGTGELFF. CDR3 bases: TGCGCCAGCAGCCAAGATGTCCCGGGAGTGGGTACCGGGGAGCTGTTTTTT.

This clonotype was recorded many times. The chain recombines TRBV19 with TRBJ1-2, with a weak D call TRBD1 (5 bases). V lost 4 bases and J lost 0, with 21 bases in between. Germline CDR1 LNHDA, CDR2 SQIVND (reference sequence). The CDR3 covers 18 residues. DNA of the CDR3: TGTGCCAGTAGTACCGCGCATATCCAGGGCCTTTCTAACTATGGCTACACCTTC. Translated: CASSTAHIQGLSNYGYTF.

CDR3: CASSLPGSTIYF. DNA for the CDR3: TGCGCCAGCAGCTTGCCTGGGAGCACCATATATTTT. The chain links TRBV5-1 to TRBJ1-3; D is ambiguous. Germline CDR1 reads SGHRS; CDR2 reads YFSETQ. The length of the CDR3 is 12 residues. Between the trimmed V and J ends, which lost 1 base and 9 bases, there was a span of 8 bases.